What follows are 24 T cell receptor beta chains derived from one specimen sequenced in a study of early T cells in non-severe SARS-CoV-2 infection. TCRdb itself ran the 5' RACE reads through MiXCR, one entry per CDR3 protein. This sample has 40,000 to 60,000 distinct CDR3 sequences, with under 7% found just once. This material consisted of whole blood, taken at baseline. All receptors come from an adult who was a healthcare worker with PCR-confirmed SARS-CoV-2 infection or an uninfected control (not recorded which).

On this clonotype: Since a much larger clone is just one base distant, this may be a read error. The gene calls are TRBV20-1 and TRBJ2-5; TRBD2 matches at 9 bases. This CDR3 spans 14 amino acids. Germline-derived CDR1 and CDR2 are DFQATT and SNEGSKA (reference sequence). The CDR3: CGASKAGGKETQYF. The CDR3 nucleotides are TGCGGTGCTAGTAAAGCGGGGGGAAAAGAGACCCAGTACTTC.

This clonotype appeared many times. This sequence joins TRBV20-1 and TRBJ1-5; D gene unclear. Germline assignment: CDR1 DFQATT and CDR2 SNEGSKA (reference sequence). The CDR3 contains 15 residues. V was clipped by 0 bases and J by 2 bases, with 11 bases between them. The CDR3 here is CSARDSGSGNQPQHF. CDR3 nucleotide sequence: TGCAGTGCTAGAGATTCGGGTTCTGGCAATCAGCCCCAGCATTTT.

This chain links TRBV4-3 with TRBJ1-3; D not resolved. CDR1 and CDR2 (germline): LGHNA, YSLEER. The V and J ends lost 4 bases and 3 bases respectively, with 7 bases between them. There are 13 residues in the CDR3. CDR3 DNA sequence: TGCGCCAGCAGCCGCACTGTTGGAAACACCATATATTTT. This codes for CASSRTVGNTIYF.

The CDR3, as DNA: TGTGCCAGCAGCCTATCCTTAAGCTCCTACGAGCAGTACTTC. Amino acids: CASSLSLSSYEQYF. The chain recombines TRBV11-2 with TRBJ2-7, with D hard to call. Germline V CDR1 and CDR2: SGHAT, FQNNGV. Deletions cut 5 bases from V and 0 bases from J, with 11 bases between. This CDR3 region has 14 residues.

This clonotype was observed at least ten times. J is TRBJ2-3 and V is TRBV28; 7 positions match TRBD2. Trimming at V came to 6 bases and at J to 0 bases, leaving 12 bases not matched to a gene. The V gene's germline CDR1 is MDHEN and CDR2 SYDVKM. This CDR3 is built from 17 residues. The CDR3 coding sequence is TGTGCCAGCAGCCGGACCCGTTGGCGGGGGAGCACAGATACGCAGTATTTT. Translation: CASSRTRWRGSTDTQYF.

This clonotype was found a few times. This rearrangement joins TRBV12-3 or TRBV12-4 to TRBJ2-5, with 15 bases matching TRBD2. V was pared by 5 bases and J by 4 bases, with 2 bases of the junction left unmatched. The CDR3 consists of 15 residues. DNA for the CDR3: TGTGCCAGCAGTCGGACTAGCGGGGGGGTAGAGACCCAGTACTTC. This translates into CASSRTSGGVETQYF.

This clonotype was seen at least ten times. The chain couples TRBV12-3 or TRBV12-4 to TRBJ2-1, with TRBD1 matching 9 bases. Trimming took 5 bases from V and 0 from J; bases not matched to a gene: 11. This CDR3 is built from 18 residues. The CDR3 region is CASSRGQGIPSSYNEQFF. The CDR3 bases are TGTGCCAGCAGTCGGGGACAGGGAATACCGAGCTCCTACAATGAGCAGTTCTTC.

This clonotype was seen a few times. V and J are TRBV19 and TRBJ1-5; 7 bases match TRBD1. The CDR3 covers 15 residues. Germline V gene sequence: CDR1 LNHDA, CDR2 SQIVND (reference sequence). V lost 5 bases, J lost 2 bases, and 6 bases stayed unmatched. Here the CDR3 DNA reads TGTGCCAGTAGTGTTACCGGGACAGGCAATCAGCCCCAGCATTTT. It specifies CASSVTGTGNQPQHF. The whole variable domain, remainder taken from reference TRBV19 and TRBJ1-5, is DGGITQSPKYLFRKEGQNVTLSCEQNLNHDAMYWYRQDPGQGLRLIYYSQIVNDFQKGDIAEGYSVSREKKESFPLTVTSAQKNPTAFYLCASSVTGTGNQPQHFGDGTRLSIL.

This clonotype has a count of ten or more. The chain couples TRBV28 to TRBJ1-5; D uncertain. The V gene lost 6 bases and the J gene lost 9 bases, with 6 bases spanning the gap. Per the germline V gene, CDR1 is MDHEN and CDR2 is SYDVKM. This CDR3 spans 10 amino acids. The chain's CDR3 is CASSSGPQHF. The CDR3 DNA follows: TGTGCCAGCAGCAGCGGGCCCCAGCATTTT.

In this sample, this clonotype turned up many times. This sequence joins TRBV10-3 and TRBJ1-2; D gene uncertain. Trimming took 0 bases from V and 4 from J, leaving 18 bases between them. The CDR3 consists of 17 residues. From germline, CDR1 is ENHRY and CDR2 SYGVKD. The CDR3 loop is CAISESKITGRAYGYTF. In DNA, the CDR3 is TGTGCCATCAGTGAGTCGAAGATTACGGGCAGAGCCTATGGCTACACCTTC.

This clonotype was observed many times. The genes are TRBV11-3 and TRBJ2-6, with D unclear. V lost 5 bases and J lost 4, with 15 bases in between. The CDR3 consists of 16 residues. Germline V gene data show CDR1 as SGHNT and CDR2 as YENEEA. The CDR3 protein is CASSPTVLSGANVLTF. DNA for the CDR3: TGTGCCAGCAGCCCAACAGTGCTCTCAGGGGCCAACGTCCTGACTTTC.

The rearrangement uses TRBV7-9 and TRBJ1-5; D not certain. Germline loops: CDR1 SEHNR, CDR2 FQNEAQ (reference sequence). The V end lost 4 bases, the J end lost 0 bases, and 4 bases lay between the germline ends. The CDR3 loop spans 13 amino acids. In DNA, the CDR3 is TGTGCCAGCAGCTGGAGTAGCAATCAGCCCCAGCATTTT. Its translation is CASSWSSNQPQHF.

This clonotype came up many times. This rearrangement joins TRBV6-6 to TRBJ2-1, with 10 nucleotides matching TRBD2. Germline assignment: CDR1 MNHNY and CDR2 SVGAGI (reference sequence). V lost 5 bases, J lost 0 bases, and 10 bases stayed unmatched. The CDR3 runs to 18 residues. CDR3 amino acids: CASSIIAGGRTSYNEQFF. The DNA for the CDR3 is TGTGCCAGCAGTATAATAGCGGGGGGACGGACCTCCTACAATGAGCAGTTCTTC.

For the CDR3, the DNA is TGTGCCTGCACGACAGGGACGATGGGGCAGCCCCAGCATTTT. It encodes CACTTGTMGQPQHF. The chain uses TRBV30 and TRBJ1-5; 7 nucleotides align to TRBD1. CDR1 and CDR2 from the germline V gene are GTSNPN and SVGIG (reference sequence). The CDR3 is made up of 14 amino acids. The V segment lost 6 bases and the J segment 7 bases; nucleotides outside the gene matches: 12.

The rearrangement links TRBV4-3 to TRBJ2-7, with TRBD1 identical over 7 bases. This CDR3 has 18 residues. V shed 0 bases and J 3 bases; nucleotides not matched to a gene: 14. Germline-derived CDR1 and CDR2 are LGHNA and YSLEER. The CDR3, as DNA: TGCGCCAGCAGCCAAGATTCTCCACGGACAGGTATTTTCTACGAGCAGTACTTC. Its translation is CASSQDSPRTGIFYEQYF.

The sample holds many counts of this clonotype. This sequence joins TRBV7-2 and TRBJ2-1; 10 bases line up with TRBD1. Germline values: CDR1 SGHTA, CDR2 FQGNSA. The CDR3 length is 16 residues. Trimming took 5 bases from V and 4 from J; bases not matched to a gene: 8. CDR3 sequence: CASSARDRGSYNEQFF. DNA of the CDR3: TGTGCCAGCAGCGCCCGGGACAGGGGATCGTACAATGAGCAGTTCTTC.

This clonotype showed up many times. The chain recombines TRBV4-3 with TRBJ2-1; the D gene could be TRBD1 or TRBD2 (5 bases each). Germline V CDR1 and CDR2: LGHNA, YSLEER. The ends were cut back, 0 bases at V and 5 bases at J, with 14 bases in the middle. There are 16 residues in the CDR3. The CDR3 loop reads CASSQEQPRGHNEQFF. In nucleotides, the CDR3 is TGCGCCAGCAGCCAAGAACAGCCTAGGGGACACAATGAGCAGTTCTTC.

This chain links TRBV29-1 with TRBJ1-1, with TRBD1 as a possible D gene (5 bases). Trimming took off 7 bases at V and 5 bases at J, with 14 bases between the two ends. This CDR3 region has 12 residues. Germline CDR1 and CDR2: SQVTM and ANQGSEA. The chain's CDR3 is CSAPSGTTEAFF. The CDR3 DNA reads TGCAGCGCCCCAAGCGGGACGACTGAAGCTTTCTTT.

This clonotype was recorded many times. A read error may produce the germline difference seen at one junction end. This chain joins TRBV20-1 and TRBJ1-6; D uncertain. Per germline, CDR1 DFQATT and CDR2 SNEGSKA (reference sequence). The CDR3 loop spans 14 amino acids. The CDR3 region has the DNA TGCAGTGCGCGGGCGCCTTCCTATAATTCACCCCTCCATTTT. This sequence encodes CSARAPSYNSPLHF.

The table lists this clonotype with many counts. The gene calls are TRBV4-2 and TRBJ2-2, with D tentatively TRBD1 (6 bases). This CDR3 region has 16 residues. Germline CDR1 LGHNA, CDR2 YNFKEQ. The V and J ends lost 1 base and 6 bases respectively, with 15 bases between them. CDR3 nucleotide sequence: TGTGCCAGCAGCCAAGTTAGGGGGTTTCTGGCCGGGGAGCTGTTTTTT. The encoded protein is CASSQVRGFLAGELFF.

This clonotype was recorded many times. The genes are TRBV29-1 and TRBJ1-5; 8 bases line up with TRBD1. With 4 bases clipped from V and 3 bases from J, the junction kept 5 bases outside the gene matches. CDR3 length: 14 residues. Germline lookup yields CDR1 SQVTM and CDR2 ANQGSEA. The chain's CDR3 is CSVVFRGPNQPQHF. The CDR3 DNA reads as TGCAGCGTTGTTTTCAGGGGGCCCAATCAGCCCCAGCATTTT.

The table lists this clonotype with many counts. V is TRBV4-3 and J is TRBJ1-2; 7 bases are a match to TRBD1. This CDR3 is 13 amino acids long. Trimming removed 4 bases from V and 2 bases from J; junction bases left unmatched: 1. CDR1 is LGHNA and CDR2 is YSLEER in the germline V gene. The CDR3 coding sequence is TGCGCCAGCAGCCTGGACAGGAACTATGGCTACACCTTC. Translation: CASSLDRNYGYTF.

This clonotype was counted between two and nine times. The chain recombines TRBV6-5 with TRBJ2-7; 9 bases map to TRBD1. Trimming cost V 2 bases and J 7 bases; bases outside gene matches: 12. The CDR3 has 16 residues. Looked up from germline, CDR1 is MNHEY and CDR2 is SVGAGI. CDR3 amino acids: CASSYEAGTGTGEQYF. CDR3 nucleotides: TGTGCCAGCAGTTACGAGGCCGGGACAGGGACAGGGGAGCAGTACTTC.

The CDR3: CASSLVPARGRNYEQYF. CDR3 bases: TGTGCCAGCAGCTTGGTGCCCGCCAGGGGGCGTAACTACGAGCAGTACTTC. This chain connects TRBV5-6 to TRBJ2-7; 8 nucleotides align to TRBD1. J gave up 3 bases and V 0 bases, and 11 bases lay outside the gene matches. In germline, CDR1 is SGHDT, CDR2 YYEEEE. The CDR3 has 17 amino acids.